This T cell receptor (beta chain) derives from a study of T cells after yellow fever vaccination. Study context: When fractions had low cell numbers, they were prepared with SMART-Seq v4 Ultra Low Input. Study results and limitations: The study re-detected most primary-vaccination clones after the booster (approximately 97% CD4, roughly 88% CD8). On re-exposure, the response was weaker but peaked faster, at day 5 versus 15.

Points on this clonotype: Its antigen is undetermined.

Looked up from germline, CDR1 is SGHNT and CDR2 is YYREEE (reference sequence). After removal of 3 bases from V and 4 bases from J, the junction contained 4 bases not matched to a gene. The CDR3 runs to 15 residues. In TCRdb, the 5' RACE reads were re-called with MiXCR into one record per CDR3 protein. The sample carries 200,000 to 300,000 distinct CDR3 sequences, 6% to 8% recorded once. This specimen consisted of CD4+ T cells sorted from PBMCs, obtained on the day of the yellow fever booster vaccination. The chain combines TRBV5-4 with TRBJ2-1; 10 positions match TRBD1. The TCR comes from a man in his thirties or forties who received the YFV17D yellow fever vaccine. CDR3 in DNA: TGTGCCAGCAGCTGGCGGGACAGGGGTTACAATGAGCAGTTCTTC. Its translation: CASSWRDRGYNEQFF.